A selection of T cell receptor beta chains follows, all from one sample in a study of T cells in Graves' hyperthyroidism and ophthalmopathy. TCRdb re-called the multiplex PCR reads with MiXCR, one entry per CDR3 protein. The table lists about 500,000 distinct CDR3 sequences, 16% of them singletons. What was sequenced was blood. These receptor sequences come from a woman in her twenties or thirties with Graves' ophthalmopathy. Each CDR3 is given with its conserved first and last residue. D genes are given only for firm matches. Some rows have no size entry. The others give once, few or many, or a class for an expanded clone.

>TRBV18|.|TRBJ2-3|many
CASSPTTPLSTDTQYF
TGTGCCAGCTCACCTACGACGCCCCTTAGCACAGATACGCAGTATTTT
>TRBV20-1|TRBD2|TRBJ2-1|few
CSARVGTSGRVNEQFF
TGCAGTGCTAGAGTGGGAACTAGCGGGAGGGTCAATGAGCAGTTCTTC
>TRBV7-2|TRBD2|TRBJ2-3|many
CASIQTLPPGLAGGLADTQYF
TGTGCCAGCATCCAAACCCTACCACCGGGACTAGCGGGAGGGTTAGCAGATACGCAGTATTTT
>TRBV2|TRBD2|TRBJ2-1|many
CASSETSGNNEQFF
TGTGCCAGCAGTGAAACTAGCGGGAACAATGAGCAGTTCTTC
>TRBV28|.|TRBJ1-1|few
CASSLTRWGVNTEAFF
TGTGCCAGCAGTTTGACAAGATGGGGGGTGAACACTGAAGCTTTCTTT
>TRBV11-2|TRBD2|TRBJ2-1|many
CASSPPPGRDPGGQFF
TGTGCCAGCAGTCCACCCCCTGGTCGGGACCCGGGGGGGCAGTTCTTC
>TRBV27|.|TRBJ2-7|few
CASSPTEGYEQYF
TGTGCCAGCAGTCCCACCGAGGGCTACGAGCAGTACTTC
>TRBV27|TRBD2|TRBJ2-1|.
CATLAGGDYNEQFF
TGTGCCACCCTAGCGGGAGGGGATTACAATGAGCAGTTCTTC
>TRBV2|TRBD2|TRBJ2-7|many
CASSGRTSGAYEQYF
TGTGCCAGCAGTGGGCGGACTAGCGGGGCCTACGAGCAGTACTTC
>TRBV18|.|TRBJ1-5|many
CASSREKYQPQHF
TGTGCCAGCTCACGGGAAAAATATCAGCCCCAGCATTTT
>TRBV27|.|TRBJ2-3|many
CASSLWQGNTDTQYF
TGTGCCAGCAGTTTATGGCAGGGGAACACAGATACGCAGTATTTT
>TRBV19|TRBD2|TRBJ2-5|many
CASSLPGLEETQYF
TGTGCCAGCAGCTTGCCGGGACTAGAAGAGACCCAGTACTTC
>TRBV6-2/TRBV6-3|TRBD2|TRBJ2-1|.
CASSPGGSTYNEQFF
TGTGCCAGCAGCCCCGGCGGGAGTACCTACAATGAGCAGTTCTTC
>TRBV29-1|TRBD1|TRBJ1-2|.
CSVDKGGNYGYTF
TGCAGCGTTGACAAAGGGGGCAACTATGGCTACACCTTC
>TRBV2|.|TRBJ2-7|many
CASSEVWDSYEQYF
TGTGCCAGCAGTGAAGTCTGGGATTCCTACGAGCAGTACTTC
>TRBV18|TRBD2|TRBJ2-1|.
CASSGRLAGENEQFF
TGTGCCAGCTCAGGTCGACTAGCGGGGGAAAATGAGCAGTTCTTC
>TRBV6-1|.|TRBJ1-1|.
CASSQARQGWAEAFF
TGTGCCAGCAGTCAAGCCCGGCAGGGATGGGCTGAAGCTTTCTTT
>TRBV5-6|.|TRBJ1-2|many
CASSLGSNYGYTF
TGTGCCAGCAGCTTGGGCAGCAACTATGGCTACACCTTC
>TRBV7-8|.|TRBJ2-7|many
CASTSRYEQYF
TGTGCCAGTACGTCGCGATACGAGCAGTACTTC
>TRBV30|.|TRBJ1-1|many
CAWNLPGPEAFF
TGTGCCTGGAATTTACCAGGACCTGAAGCTTTCTTT
>TRBV2|TRBD1|TRBJ2-7|.
CASSAGTGYYEQYF
TGTGCCAGCAGCGCCGGGACAGGTTACTACGAGCAGTACTTC
>TRBV20-1|TRBD2|TRBJ2-4|many
CSAYGTSGRARDIQYF
TGCAGTGCTTACGGGACTAGCGGGAGGGCCCGGGACATTCAGTACTTC
>TRBV5-1|.|TRBJ2-7|many
CASSLVGQGFHEQYF
TGCGCCAGCAGCTTGGTAGGCCAGGGGTTCCACGAGCAGTACTTC
>TRBV9|.|TRBJ1-1|many
CASSSQTEMNTEAFF
TGTGCCAGCAGCTCCCAGACAGAAATGAACACTGAAGCTTTCTTT
>TRBV2|.|TRBJ1-6|few
CASIPGEGSPLHF
TGTGCCAGCATCCCGGGGGAAGGATCACCCCTCCACTTT
>TRBV12-3/TRBV12-4|.|TRBJ2-1|many
CASSFSGLGLSSYNEQFF
TGTGCCAGCAGTTTTTCGGGACTTGGCCTAAGCTCCTACAATGAGCAGTTCTTC